Each of the 18 T cell receptor beta chains below was sequenced from the same sample in a study of blood T cell repertoires in COVID-19. Sequencing was performed with immunoSEQ multiplex PCR; in TCRdb, only in-frame clones are kept and a portion is missing. The top ten hold around 9.9% of the sample, which has about 120,000 clones, roughly 87% seen once. The specimen sequenced was peripheral blood. These receptors originate from an elderly man with acute or convalescent COVID-19.

V is TRBV10-3 and J is TRBJ2-1; TRBD1 matches 7 bases. V lost 4 bases, J lost 5 bases, and 11 bases stayed unmatched. The CDR3 is made up of 16 amino acids. Germline CDR1 reads ENHRY; CDR2 reads SYGVKD. CDR3 region: CAISGQGQSFDNEQFF. The CDR3, as DNA: TGTGCCATCAGTGGTCAGGGACAGAGCTTTGACAATGAGCAGTTCTTC.

The J gene is TRBJ2-5, the V gene TRBV5-1, with 8 bases matching TRBD2. V dropped 3 bases and J dropped 2; count of bases not matched to a gene: 6. CDR1 is SGHRS, CDR2 YFSETQ, per germline. There are 15 residues in the CDR3. CDR3: CASSSGGISQETQYF. The CDR3 DNA sequence: TGCGCCAGCAGCTCGGGGGGGATTTCACAAGAGACCCAGTACTTC.

As concerns this clone: Other nucleotide sequences in the sample specify the same CDR3. This chain uses TRBV18 with TRBJ2-7; possibly TRBD2 for D (5 bases). The CDR3 is made up of 14 amino acids. The germline V gene encodes CDR1 KGHSH and CDR2 LQKENI. The V and J ends lost 2 bases and 4 bases respectively, with 12 bases between them. CDR3 loop: CASSPGGRSYEQYF. DNA for the CDR3: TGTGCCAGCTCACCAGGAGGCAGAAGTTACGAGCAGTACTTC.

This sequence joins TRBV18 and TRBJ2-1; 7 bases align to TRBD1. Germline CDR1 is KGHSH and CDR2 is LQKENI. This CDR3 contains 14 residues. V lost 1 base, J lost 4 bases, and 1 base stayed unmatched. For the CDR3, the DNA is TGTGCCAGCTCACCACAGGGGGCTTACAATGAGCAGTTCTTC. Translation gives CASSPQGAYNEQFF.

This clone has just one count. CDR3 residues: CASTTDRGSHEQYF. The CDR3 DNA sequence: TGTGCCAGCACCACTGACAGGGGATCCCACGAGCAGTACTTC. The chain combines TRBV27 with TRBJ2-7; 8 bases fit TRBD1. This CDR3 region has 14 residues. Germline V lookup: CDR1 MNHEY, CDR2 SMNVEV (reference sequence). Trimming took 7 bases from V and 5 from J; bases not matched to a gene: 10.

This clone was counted a single time. The rearrangement links TRBV19 to TRBJ2-6, with D unclear. Germline assignment: CDR1 LNHDA and CDR2 SQIVND (reference sequence). V lost 3 bases and J 2 bases, leaving 8 bases between the germline ends. The CDR3 extends over 15 amino acids. In DNA, the CDR3 is TGTGCCAGTAGTATGATGGCGGCTGGGGCCAACGTCCTGACTTTC. Its translation is CASSMMAAGANVLTF.

The DNA for the CDR3 is TGTGCCAGCACCGGGGGGGCCTTAGATACGCAGTATTTT. Translation: CASTGGALDTQYF. The chain couples TRBV6-5 to TRBJ2-3; 8 positions agree with TRBD2. The CDR3 spans 13 residues. The ends lost 7 bases at V and 5 bases at J; junction bases unmatched: 5. Germline-derived CDR1 and CDR2 are MNHEY and SVGAGI.

The chain carries TRBV3-1 (or the pseudogene TRBV3-2) and TRBJ1-1; 8 bases line up with TRBD1. The CDR3 sequence is 13 residues long. After removal of 9 bases from V and 4 bases from J, the junction contained 7 bases not matched to a gene. CDR1 is LGHDT, CDR2 YNNKEL, per germline (reference sequence). The CDR3 coding sequence is TGTGCCAGTTCCAGGGGGCGGAGCACTGAAGCTTTCTTT. As protein: CASSRGRSTEAFF.

The chain joins TRBV5-4 to TRBJ2-6, with a tentative D call TRBD1 (6 bases). CDR3 length: 17 amino acids. CDR1 is SGHNT and CDR2 is YYREEE in the germline V gene (reference sequence). Trimming took 4 bases from V and 1 from J, leaving 15 bases between them. The CDR3 sequence: CASSPITGSSGANVLTF. The CDR3 DNA follows: TGTGCCAGCAGCCCCATAACAGGGAGTTCTGGGGCCAACGTCCTGACTTTC.

This rearrangement joins TRBV7-6 to TRBJ1-1; the D is unclear. V lost 2 bases and J lost 2, with 12 bases in between. CDR3 length: 15 amino acids. CDR1 and CDR2 from the germline V gene are SGHVS and FNYEAQ. The CDR3 sequence is CASSLLQMPNTEAFF. CDR3 sequence (DNA): TGTGCCAGCAGCTTACTCCAGATGCCTAACACTGAAGCTTTCTTT.

This clone was detected ten times or more. The chain joins TRBV5-6 to TRBJ1-2; D unclear. CDR3 size: 13 residues. Germline V CDR1 and CDR2: SGHDT, YYEEEE. The V gene lost 5 bases and the J gene lost 1 base, with 9 bases spanning the gap. This chain's CDR3 is CASRPNGNYGYTF. CDR3 DNA: TGTGCCAGCAGGCCAAACGGTAACTATGGCTACACCTTC.

The chain couples TRBV7-9 to TRBJ2-7; 15 bases line up with TRBD2. The V and J ends lost 5 bases and 5 bases, in that order; junction bases with no gene match: 7. The CDR3 spans 16 residues. Germline CDR1 is SEHNR and CDR2 is FQNEAQ (reference sequence). The CDR3 nucleotides read TGTGCCAGCAGCCAGGGACTAGCGGGGGGTATTGACGAGCAGTACTTC. The encoded protein is CASSQGLAGGIDEQYF.

The J gene is TRBJ1-4, the V gene TRBV6-2 or TRBV6-3; TRBD1 aligns across 8 bases. Looked up from germline, CDR1 is MNHEY and CDR2 is SVGEGT. Trimming at V came to 2 bases and at J to 3 bases, leaving 2 bases not matched to a gene. This CDR3 has 15 residues. The CDR3 protein is CASSYQGAANEKLFF. In DNA form, the CDR3 reads TGTGCCAGCAGTTACCAGGGGGCAGCTAATGAAAAACTGTTTTTT.

V is TRBV3-1 (or the pseudogene TRBV3-2) and J is TRBJ1-3, with D perhaps TRBD1 (6 bases). Germline lookup yields CDR1 LGHDT and CDR2 YNNKEL (reference sequence). Trimming stripped 5 bases from V and 0 bases from J, with 17 bases between. The CDR3 is made up of 17 amino acids. The CDR3 reads CASSSRMTGDSGNTIYF. CDR3 bases: TGTGCCAGCAGCTCCCGTATGACAGGTGACTCTGGAAACACCATATATTTT.

This clone was found once. Sequence at one end of the junction differs from germline and may be a read error. This chain connects TRBV11-2 to TRBJ2-1, with 9 positions matching TRBD2. Germline V gives CDR1 SGHAT, CDR2 FQNNGV. The CDR3 runs to 18 residues. The DNA for the CDR3 is TGTGCCAGCACCCAGCCAAAGGGCGGGGGGGCCAGCTACTATGAGCAGTTCTTC. It specifies CASTQPKGGGASYYEQFF.

The V call is TRBV29-1, the J call TRBJ1-2; perhaps TRBD1 as D (5 bases). Trimming shortened V by 0 bases and J by 1 base, and 9 bases separated the two germline ends. The germline gives CDR1 SQVTM, CDR2 ANQGSEA. The CDR3 is 14 residues long. CDR3 in amino acids: CSVEDRGVNYGYTF. The CDR3 nucleotides are TGCAGCGTTGAAGATCGGGGGGTTAACTATGGCTACACCTTC.

The J gene is TRBJ1-2, the V gene TRBV2, with D unresolved. The CDR3 sequence is 14 residues long. Germline CDR1 reads SNHLY; CDR2 reads FYNNEI. V dropped 6 bases and J dropped 1 base, with 12 bases sitting between them. CDR3 sequence: CASSLAGVNYGYTF. As DNA, the CDR3 is TGTGCCAGCAGCCTGGCCGGGGTTAACTATGGCTACACCTTC.

V usage is TRBV27 and J usage is TRBJ2-1, with 10 bases lining up with TRBD2. V shed 4 bases and J 4 bases; nucleotides not matched to a gene: 4. Per germline, CDR1 MNHEY and CDR2 SMNVEV (reference sequence). The CDR3 sequence is 15 residues long. CDR3 sequence (DNA): TGTGCCAGCAGTTCCTTAGCGGGGGGATACAATGAGCAGTTCTTC. Translation: CASSSLAGGYNEQFF.